This TCR beta chain was found in a study of cytomegalovirus exposure and HLA in healthy donors (dated by TCRdb to between 2016 and 2019). Notes on the research overall: In an earlier analysis of 587 of the donors, 250 to 350 Gb of sequence data and 100 million or so unique TCR beta sequences from 180 million or so T cells were reported. High-throughput TCR immunosequencing, statistical association of individual TCRs with disease status, and machine learning were combined to predict cytomegalovirus infection status. To decide whether each TCR beta V gene segment behaved as functional or pseudogenic, an earlier analysis of over 500 of the donors relied on high-throughput TCR beta sequencing. A later analysis re-analyzed previously published TCR beta repertoires from roughly 630 donors and added high-resolution HLA genotyping to study TCR occurrence patterns. The number of donors typed differed by locus, with 629-630 for A, B, C, DRB1 and DQB1, approximately 500 for DQA1, about 610 for DPA1, and approximately 470 for DPB1. Among under 450 genotyped donors of the cohort, an average of around 240,000 unique TCR beta nucleotide sequences were sequenced per donor, roughly 20% of them non-productive. A few DR-DQ haplotypes were treated as single units for association and clustering because of strong linkage in the cohort. All discovery cohort repertoires had been generated using a single sequencing platform. Approximately 300 gigabases of sequencing data and roughly 80 million unique TCR sequences made up an early release that covered fewer than 650 HLA-typed donors. Along with the approximately 700-subject first cohort, a separate validation cohort of over a hundred different subjects was used. Rather than drawing on any new phenotypic data, the later analysis identified candidate immune exposures from TCR beta sequences and the way those sequences occurred across donors. Both class I and class II loci were covered by HLA typing, at four-digit resolution. The study was designed to test whether signatures of past pathogen exposure could be identified by cataloging public T cell receptors. Of the 398 genotyped donors, 65% to 90% fell in the genetic ancestry cluster associated with self-reported Caucasian donors. The study profiled the T cell repertoires of under 700 subjects by immunosequencing and related them to cytomegalovirus serostatus. In a later genetic analysis, genome-wide SNP genotypes for about 55% of the roughly 670 donors were used, and that subset was treated as a discovery cohort. Donor age, sex, ethnicity and CMV serostatus were collected together with the repertoire data. The paper as a whole reports these results and caveats: Several of the top co-occurrence clusters appeared to be linked to parvovirus B19, influenza, CMV and Epstein-Barr virus, according to a later analysis. Because counts were too low, 15 to 20 rarely observed V segments, including chromosome 9 orphons, were left out of the earlier analysis of 587 of the donors. A further reported finding was that TCR beta sequences accurately predicted the HLA-A and HLA-B alleles for most subjects in the first cohort. When HLA alleles, especially DR and DQ, strongly co-occurred, attributing TCR associations to individual alleles was difficult. In a later analysis, over 15,000 TCR beta sequences were associated with specific HLA alleles at a false discovery rate of 0.05. In vitro tests confirmed that a few of the cytomegalovirus-associated TCR beta chains recognize cytomegalovirus antigens. The only immune exposure information available for the cohort was CMV serostatus. In a later analysis, HLA-associated TCR beta chains showed more clonal expansion and lower generation probabilities than non-associated chains that were equally common. In a later analysis, TCR association rates were found to vary across HLA loci, with the most associated TCRs seen for DRB1 alleles and the fewest for HLA-C alleles. In the study, 150 to 200 TCR beta chains were listed as associated with cytomegalovirus. A cluster of highly shared sequence variants was judged likely to be a technical artifact of the sequencing pipeline. Most CMV-associated TCR beta chains appeared to be HLA-restricted in a later analysis, and the HLA associations seemed to be driven largely by CMV exposure. In an earlier analysis of 500 to 650 of the donors, most TCR beta V segments appeared in productive rearrangements about 87% or about 30% of the time, broadly matching IMGT annotations. Presence/absence analyses assumed roughly uniform sequencing depth across donors, an assumption that may not hold. Compared with the roughly 670-donor mean, donors in an Asian-associated ancestry cluster had fewer N-insertions in productive TCRs, according to a later genetic analysis. Most TCR sequences were observed very rarely across donors, whereas some public TCRs were present in many individuals. Because some donors lacked HLA typing at each locus, the association tests relied only on the typed subset. The classifier was reported to diagnose cytomegalovirus status with high specificity and sensitivity in both the original cohort and the validation cohort. In this cohort, only TCR beta chains were sequenced, and detectable features were limited by the absence of alpha or paired-chain data. Because the 87-base-pair reads could not distinguish some IMGT-functional V segments, including TRBV6-2 and TRBV6-3, those segments were excluded. An association between a missense DCLRE1C variant and V-gene and J-gene trimming of TCR beta chains was found in a later genetic analysis and replicated in an independent cohort. The authors suggested that the approach could potentially be generalized to other disease states and immunological phenotypes. Linkage disequilibrium might explain the correlated functional status among segregating V segments, but an unknown experimental factor could not be ruled out.

A note on this clone: The antigen it recognizes is unknown. No clone much larger than this one lies a single base away; base qualities are absent. Other nucleotide sequences from this sample produce the same CDR3.

Receptors were amplified or captured by the immunoSEQ multiplex PCR assay. For the multiplex PCR, a mixture combining 60 forward primers for TCR Vbeta segments and 13 reverse primers for TCR Jbeta segments was used. The CDR3 region of rearranged TCR beta genes was amplified from genomic DNA by a multiplex PCR assay. Amplified TCR beta libraries were sequenced as 87-base-pair reads on the Illumina HiSeq System. Per the authors' processing: A later analysis tallied tens of millions of unique TCR beta chains across the 666 repertoires, and some 12 million of those chains were shared by two or more donors. Raw reads were error-corrected and collapsed into unique sequences by a nearest-neighbor algorithm in which closely related sequences were merged to remove PCR and sequencing errors. Alignment of CDR3 sequences to IMGT reference sequences was used to assign V, D and J gene segments. For a sequence to be retained, a match of at least six nucleotides was required to both a V gene segment and a J gene segment. Rearrangements were classified as productive when the CDR3 lacked stop codons and remained in frame with V and J, and all other rearrangements were classified as non-productive. CDR3 was defined by IMGT convention, running from the second conserved V-encoded cysteine to the conserved J-encoded phenylalanine. The earlier analysis of approximately 590 of the donors excluded any sequence lacking an unambiguous match to a single V gene segment. An earlier analysis of some 610 of the donors called V segments functional above 56.7% productive rearrangements and segregating when the between-donor standard deviation exceeded 5%. A statistical classification framework was built for diagnosing cytomegalovirus status from the catalog of TCR beta chain sequences. V and J gene assignment, in a later analysis, came from comparing TCR nucleotide sequences with IMGT/GENE-DB human TR gene sequences. The TCRdist pipeline was used in a later analysis to assign CDR3 sequences and most-parsimonious VDJ recombination scenarios. In a later analysis, each TCR beta chain was defined by its CDR3 amino acid sequence together with its V-gene family, and reads without a unique V-gene family were excluded. A later analysis removed several hundred highly shared, low-generation-probability nucleotide sequences to deal with suspected cross-contamination and a sequencing artifact. In a later analysis, a clonal expansion index for each public chain was calculated from normalized within-repertoire ranks of inferred template counts. In a later analysis, generation probabilities were computed with a VDJ recombination model fitted to out-of-frame rearrangements, and the resulting probabilities were checked against IGoR. In a later analysis, hypergeometric tests were used to score TCR-TCR, TCR-HLA and TCR-CMV co-occurrence, with a repertoire-size bias correction applied to TCR pairs. A later analysis estimated false discovery rates by permuting HLA or CMV assignments 20 times. In a later analysis, co-occurring TCRs were grouped using DBSCAN, with TCRdist sequence similarity added in when clustering inside HLA-allele-positive subsets. Co-occurrence clustering excluded repertoires with fewer than 30,000 or more than 120,000 public chains, plus five with anomalous nucleotide sharing. TCRdb holds this immuneACCESS table with in-frame rearrangements only. Some clones are missing; in checked studies, unresolved V genes explain under half, and the rest has no known cause. Clone size and the V and J calls come from that table; the DNA yielded D and trimming. The sample yields 97,000 or so clones; about 81% were counted once. The leading ten clones occupy 1.4% to 1.5% of the sample.

The cohort was made up of roughly 670 healthy bone marrow donors. All cohort members were sampled while nominally healthy, although unrecorded immune exposures were likely present. The donor was CMV seronegative and was included in the group of a few hundred seronegative cohort members. A peripheral blood sample was provided by each donor, and peripheral blood mononuclear cells were used for TCR beta sequencing. The Qiagen DNeasy Blood Extraction Kit was used to extract genomic DNA from the blood cell samples. V and J are truncated by 6 bases and 9 bases respectively, leaving an intervening sequence of 15 bases. Reading from cysteine to phenylalanine, the CDR3 counts 13 amino acids. Kept here is only the CDR3 DNA, which spans 39 bases and is read in frame from base 1. Reading the germline V gene gives CDR1 MNHEY and CDR2 SVGAGI.

The chain is encoded by TRBV6-5 joined to TRBJ2-4; no D gene can be assigned with confidence. Sequencing was carried out using PBMCs. This clonotype originated in a man aged 40-49 years in good health and CMV-seronegative. The CDR3 amino acid sequence is: CASSLPGQIIQYF. The base sequence is TGTGCCAGCAGCCTACCTGGGCAGATCATTCAGTACTTC.